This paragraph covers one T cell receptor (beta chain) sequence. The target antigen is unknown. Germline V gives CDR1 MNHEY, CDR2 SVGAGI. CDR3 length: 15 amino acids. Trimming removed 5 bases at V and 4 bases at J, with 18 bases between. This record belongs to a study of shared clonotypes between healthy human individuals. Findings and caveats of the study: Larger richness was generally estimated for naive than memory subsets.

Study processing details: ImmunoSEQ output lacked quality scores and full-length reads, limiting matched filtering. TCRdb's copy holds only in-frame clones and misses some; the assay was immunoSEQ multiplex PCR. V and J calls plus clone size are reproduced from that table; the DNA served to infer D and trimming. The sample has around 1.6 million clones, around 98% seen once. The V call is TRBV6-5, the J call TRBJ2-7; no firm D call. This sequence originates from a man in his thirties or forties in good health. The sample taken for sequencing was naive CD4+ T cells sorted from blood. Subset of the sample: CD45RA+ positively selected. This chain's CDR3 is CASSPPRRSPYEQYF. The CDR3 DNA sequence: TGTGCCAGCAGTCCCCCGAGACGCTCCCCATACGAGCAGTACTTC.